This T cell receptor beta chain was observed in a study of Ad26.COV2.S vaccination and SARS-CoV-2 variants. At the level of the study: Intramuscular Ad26.COV2.S doses were given once or twice, 56 days apart.

Some clones are missing from TCRdb's copy, which holds only in-frame ones; the method was immunoSEQ multiplex PCR. The sample gives about 280,000 clones, 70% to 90% of which show up once; under 4% is in the top ten. With V trimmed by 8 bases and J by 9 bases, 17 bases remained unmatched. The germline gives CDR1 MNHEY, CDR2 SMNVEV (reference sequence). This CDR3 is built from 16 residues. Treatment indicated: around 19 received Ad26.COV2.S at low or high dose, single or two shots; roughly five received placebo; per-sample allocation not given. The samples date from day 63 after the first vaccine or placebo injection.

V and J are TRBV27 and TRBJ2-1; the match to TRBD1 covers 9 bases. Material: peripheral blood, obtained in a trial of Ad26.COV2.S vaccine versus placebo. The clonotype comes from a person aged 18-65 years who received the Ad26.COV2.S COVID-19 vaccine or a placebo. The DNA of the CDR3 is TGTGCCAGCGGACGGGCGACAGGGGGAGGTGGGAGTGAGCAGTTCTTC. As protein: CASGRATGGGGSEQFF.